A single sample is the source of the 18 T cell receptor beta chains below, sequenced in a study of blood T cell repertoires in COVID-19. Generated by immunoSEQ multiplex PCR, the TCRdb table keeps only in-frame clones and is missing some. The sample has 95,000 or so clones, approximately 80% seen once; the top ten hold more than 20%. Sequencing was done on a sample of peripheral blood. These receptors were obtained from a human donor in a cohort sampled during active COVID-19.

The chain carries TRBV10-1 and TRBJ2-1; 7 nucleotides line up with TRBD1. The length of the CDR3 is 13 residues. The germline CDR1 and CDR2 sequences are WNHNN and SYGVQD (reference sequence). J was trimmed by 10 bases and V by 8 bases; bases with no gene match: 11. The CDR3 DNA reads TGCGCCAGCCGTGCTAATACAGGGGACGAGCAGTTCTTC. It translates to CASRANTGDEQFF.

This chain joins TRBV25-1 and TRBJ1-2, with D maybe TRBD1 (6 bases). Trimming shortened V by 2 bases and J by 6 bases, and 10 bases separated the two germline ends. CDR3 length: 13 residues. CDR1 MGHDK and CDR2 SYGVNS come from the germline V gene. This CDR3 is CASSERTAHGYTF. The DNA for the CDR3 is TGTGCCAGCAGTGAAAGGACAGCCCATGGCTACACCTTC.

This sequence joins TRBV3-1 (or the pseudogene TRBV3-2) and TRBJ1-3; 10 positions agree with TRBD1. CDR1 is LGHDT, CDR2 YNNKEL, per germline (reference sequence). The V gene end was trimmed by 1 base and the J gene end by 4 bases; junction bases not matched to a gene: 1. This CDR3 spans 15 amino acids. The CDR3 region is CASSQGQGAGNTIYF. CDR3 DNA: TGTGCCAGCAGCCAAGGACAGGGGGCAGGAAACACCATATATTTT.

The rearrangement joins TRBV6-5 to TRBJ1-1; no clear D. Germline CDR1 and CDR2: MNHEY and SVGAGI. This CDR3 is built from 11 residues. Trimming removed 2 bases at V and 6 bases at J, with 4 bases between. CDR3 protein: CASSYLSEAFF. The CDR3 nucleotides are TGTGCCAGCAGTTACCTGTCTGAAGCTTTCTTT.

The rearrangement joins TRBV18 to TRBJ1-6; D is undetermined. Per the germline V gene, CDR1 is KGHSH and CDR2 is LQKENI. Trimming left V 5 bases short and J 9 bases short, with 14 bases between. The CDR3 has 14 amino acids. The CDR3 DNA reads TGTGCCAGCTCAACGGACGGGAGCGGTTCACCCCTCCACTTT. Translation gives CASSTDGSGSPLHF.

Only one count was recorded for this clone. The chain carries TRBV18 and TRBJ1-1, with D possibly being TRBD1 (6 bases). CDR1 is KGHSH, CDR2 LQKENI, per germline. CDR3 size: 16 residues. V lost 3 bases to trimming and J lost 2 bases, with 16 bases between them. The chain's CDR3 is CASSPSLGGRNTEAFF. The CDR3 DNA is TGTGCCAGCTCACCCTCCTTGGGGGGGCGAAACACTGAAGCTTTCTTT.

This chain joins TRBV5-1 and TRBJ2-5; 11 bases fit TRBD2. V was clipped by 1 base and J by 5 bases; unmatched bases: 4. The CDR3 extends over 15 amino acids. In germline, CDR1 is SGHRS, CDR2 YFSETQ. The CDR3 loop reads CASSLSTSGSETQYF. Here the CDR3 DNA reads TGCGCCAGCAGCTTGTCTACTAGCGGGAGTGAGACCCAGTACTTC.

CDR3 residues: CASTPSADTQYF. Here the CDR3 DNA reads TGTGCCAGCACCCCAAGCGCGGATACGCAGTATTTT. V usage is TRBV7-9 and J usage is TRBJ2-3; no reliable D call. Trimming cost V 7 bases and J 6 bases, with 11 bases left between them. Germline V gene sequence: CDR1 SEHNR, CDR2 FQNEAQ (reference sequence). This CDR3 region has 12 residues.

V is TRBV21-1 and J is TRBJ2-5; TRBD1 reflects the table's D call only, with no check against the DNA. TRBV21-1 has pseudogene status. The length of the CDR3 is 16 residues. The CDR3 sequence is CASSRKTPGQKETQYF. In DNA form, the CDR3 reads TGTGCCAGCAGCAGAAAAACACCGGGACAAAAAGAGACCCAGTACTTC.

The rearrangement joins TRBV6-1 to TRBJ1-1; TRBD1 might be the D (5 bases). Germline CDR1 reads MNHNS; CDR2 reads SASEGT. Trimming cost V 4 bases and J 0 bases, with 15 bases left between them. CDR3 length: 16 residues. CDR3 in DNA: TGTGCCAGCAGTGCCCTTTGGAGGGGCGTGAACACTGAAGCTTTCTTT. Its translation: CASSALWRGVNTEAFF.

V is TRBV3-1 (or the pseudogene TRBV3-2) and J is TRBJ2-5; no definite D call. Germline-derived CDR1 and CDR2 are LGHDT and YNNKEL (reference sequence). The CDR3 runs 13 residues. Trimming cost V 4 bases and J 2 bases, with 8 bases left between them. CDR3 bases: TGTGCCAGCAGCCCGTTTGAGCAAGAGACCCAGTACTTC. This codes for CASSPFEQETQYF.

This clone was observed once. V gene TRBV5-4 combines with J gene TRBJ2-5, with a weak D call TRBD1 (5 bases). Trimming stripped 4 bases from V and 5 bases from J, with 15 bases between. The CDR3 totals 14 residues. Per germline, CDR1 SGHNT and CDR2 YYREEE (reference sequence). In nucleotides, the CDR3 is TGTGCCAGCAGCCAATCAGGGTTTCAGGAGACCCAGTACTTC. It yields the protein CASSQSGFQETQYF.

CDR3 amino acids: CASSKERRQGGYNEQFF. DNA of the CDR3: TGTGCCAGCAGCAAAGAAAGGCGCCAGGGGGGATACAATGAGCAGTTCTTC. The gene calls are TRBV21-1 and TRBJ2-1; no check of the table's D call, TRBD1, against the DNA was made. TRBV21-1 is assigned pseudogene status. The CDR3 consists of 17 residues.

V and J are TRBV13 and TRBJ2-7; possible D gene TRBD1, 6 bases. Germline CDR1 PRHDT, CDR2 FYEKMQ (reference sequence). V lost 5 bases to trimming and J lost 3 bases, with 20 bases between them. The length of the CDR3 is 16 residues. CDR3 sequence reads: CASSPRPVGRGYEQYF. In DNA form, the CDR3 reads TGTGCCAGCAGCCCTAGACCGGTAGGCAGGGGCTACGAGCAGTACTTC.

The chain uses TRBV24-1 and TRBJ2-1, with 8 bases that match TRBD2. Germline CDR1 is KGHDR and CDR2 is SFDVKD. V was pared by 9 bases and J by 6 bases, with 12 bases of the junction left unmatched. This CDR3 has 15 amino acids. The CDR3 region is CATAAGTSFGNEQFF. CDR3 bases: TGTGCCACCGCCGCCGGGACTAGTTTCGGCAATGAGCAGTTCTTC.

CDR3 amino acids: CASSLRLAGGREQYF. CDR3 nucleotides: TGCGCCAGCAGCCTGCGACTAGCGGGAGGTCGGGAGCAGTACTTC. The chain is built from TRBV5-1 and TRBJ2-7; 13 bases fit TRBD2. Per germline, CDR1 SGHRS and CDR2 YFSETQ. The CDR3 length is 15 residues. With 4 bases clipped from V and 7 bases from J, the junction kept 8 bases outside the gene matches.

V is TRBV5-6 and J is TRBJ2-5, with D tentatively TRBD1 (6 bases). Trimming shortened V by 5 bases and J by 2 bases, and 13 bases separated the two germline ends. Looked up from germline, CDR1 is SGHDT and CDR2 is YYEEEE. The CDR3 has 14 residues. CDR3 sequence reads: CASRRGTPQETQYF. The CDR3 nucleotides are TGTGCCAGCAGGCGAGGGACACCACAAGAGACCCAGTACTTC.

This chain uses TRBV5-8 with TRBJ1-5, with 8 nucleotides matching TRBD1. Germline CDR1 is SGHTS and CDR2 is YDEGEE. CDR3 length: 15 amino acids. V gave up 4 bases and J gave up 6 bases; unmatched junction bases: 9. This CDR3 reads CASSGGQGVSQPQHF. The CDR3 nucleotides are TGTGCCAGCAGCGGCGGACAGGGAGTTAGTCAGCCCCAGCATTTT.